This section outlines one TCR beta chain sequence together with its context. Its antigen is currently not known. Base qualities are not at hand, and no much larger clone is one base apart. The study deep-sequenced TCR repertoires of sorted CD4+ and CD8+ blood T cells from severe aplastic anemia patients and healthy subjects. Ficoll-Paque density gradient centrifugation was used to isolate peripheral blood mononuclear cells. Before DNA was extracted, CD4+ and CD8+ T cells were sorted using either FACS or magnetic beads. At the junction V is shortened by 3 bases and J by 5 bases, with 17 bases in between. The CDR3, from cysteine to phenylalanine, totals 16 residues. This entry keeps only the CDR3 DNA: 48 bases, framed from base 1. CDR1 and CDR2 (SGHTA, FQGNSA) derive from the germline V gene. The record originates from a study of CD8+CD57+ T cells in acquired aplastic anemia (dated by TCRdb to the late 2010s). Regarding the research as a whole: On average, sorted CD4+ and CD8+ cells yielded around 3.1 ug of extracted DNA, with a range of roughly 0.17 to 27.4 ug.

The full study reports these points: Fewer than 30 CD8+ CDR3 sequences were found in both patients and controls but appeared to be highly expressed in patients and within the immunodominant clones of the patients. CD8+ Simpson's diversity did not differ significantly between patients and healthy controls (P=0.060).

Genomic DNA was used as template for profiling of TCR beta VDJ combinations and CDR3 sequences. TCR repertoire sequencing was run on an Illumina HiSeq 2000. On the authors' methods: Repertoire assessment relied on Simpson's diversity index, CDR3 size and DJ length profiles, and TRBV/TRBJ rearrangement plots. The most abundant DNA sequence in the deep sequencing data was taken as the immunodominant clone. CDR3 amino acid sequences were checked for sharing between subjects and were compared against published repertoires and the VDJdb database. Clones were called with MiXCR by TCRdb after fastp trimmed the public reads at Q25, and only in-frame beta chains were retained. Each entry merges the rows of one CDR3 protein and shows their most common DNA and genes. TCRdb, not the authors, supplied the V and J calls. The sample profile shows 150,000 to 200,000 distinct CDR3 sequences; over 60% of them were found once. About 45% of the sample rests with the top ten.

The chain links TRBV7-2 with TRBJ2-1; TRBD2 is a possible D gene, resting on 5 matching bases. The sequence was collected from a human donor with severe aplastic anemia or a healthy control (not recorded which). The sequenced material came from sorted CD4+, CD8+, or CD8+CD57+ T cells (not recorded which) from PBMCs. The CDR3 protein is CASSLDLAGQDNEQFF. In nucleotides, the sequence is TGTGCCAGCAGCTTGGATCTTGCGGGTCAAGACAATGAGCAGTTCTTC.